This T cell receptor (beta chain) was documented in a study of shared clonotypes between healthy human individuals. The naive CD8 population came from CD45RO-negative cells selected for CCR7, without terminally differentiated effector memory CD45RA+ cells. Assay runs were performed at deep level. The table came from immunoSEQ multiplex PCR; TCRdb's copy has only in-frame clones and leaves some out. The data show 1.5 million to 2.5 million clones, around 96% seen once. The CDR3 is 15 amino acids. V dropped 5 bases and J dropped 1 base, with 14 bases sitting between them. The germline V gene encodes CDR1 SEHNR and CDR2 FQNEAQ (reference sequence).

The chain combines TRBV7-9 with TRBJ2-5; TRBD2 might be the D (7 bases). The sequence derives from a man younger than 30 in good health. The specimen sequenced was naive CD8+ T cells sorted from blood. DNA for the CDR3: TGTGCCAGCAGCCCCGAGGGGGGGCTCCAAGAGACCCAGTACTTC. This encodes CASSPEGGLQETQYF.